The 26 T cell receptor beta chains presented below share a single source sample, sequenced in a study of vaccination and CD4 T cells after COVID-19. Noted treatment: roughly 11-day PBMC culture with coronavirus spike peptide pools or control peptides (ViraFEST assay). Antigens for these TCRs are unknown. Sequence data for DNA of cultured CD4+ T cells were generated by the Oncomine TCR Beta short-read assay. In TCRdb, the PCR reads were re-called with MiXCR into one record per CDR3 protein. The sample holds around 17,000 distinct CDR3 sequences; roughly three fifths are singletons and the top ten take roughly 10%. The sample taken for sequencing was CD4+ T cells from blood, cultured in vitro. Receptors originate from a human donor who had recovered from COVID-19.

The rearrangement uses TRBV11-2 and TRBJ2-1, with D unresolved. CDR3 length: 15 residues. Germline V gene sequence: CDR1 SGHAT, CDR2 FQNNGV. Between the trimmed V and J ends, which lost 5 bases and 3 bases, there was a span of 14 bases. This CDR3 is CASSPDRAVYNEQFF. CDR3 DNA sequence: TGTGCCAGCAGCCCTGACCGGGCCGTCTACAATGAGCAGTTCTTC.

The V gene is TRBV28, the J gene TRBJ1-5, with TRBD1 as a possible D gene (5 bases). The germline gives CDR1 MDHEN, CDR2 SYDVKM. V shed 4 bases and J shed 6 bases, with 16 bases lying between them. This CDR3 region has 15 residues. CDR3 region: CASSSSDSFGQPQHF. CDR3 sequence (DNA): TGTGCCAGCAGTTCCTCTGACAGCTTCGGTCAGCCCCAGCATTTT. The full variable domain, rest sourced from reference TRBV28 and TRBJ1-5, is DVKVTQSSRYLVKRTGEKVFLECVQDMDHENMFWYRQDPGLGLRLIYFSYDVKMKEKGDIPEGYSVSREKKERFSLILESASTNQTSMYLCASSSSDSFGQPQHFGDGTRLSIL.

This clonotype was observed once. At one of its ends the junction is not consistent with the germline gene, which may arise from a read error. The J gene is TRBJ1-1, the V gene TRBV5-3; no definite D call. TRBV5-3 belongs to the ORF category, with a function that is uncertain. The CDR3 has 12 amino acids. This CDR3 reads CASSFRTTEAFF. The CDR3, as DNA: TGTGCCAGCAGCTTTAGGACCACTGAAGCTTTCTTT.

V is TRBV10-3 and J is TRBJ1-1; D uncertain. Trimming stripped 0 bases from V and 0 bases from J, with 5 bases between. The CDR3 covers 14 residues. Germline loops: CDR1 ENHRY, CDR2 SYGVKD. The DNA of the CDR3 is TGTGCCATCAGTGAGTCTCGGGTGAACACTGAAGCTTTCTTT. This sequence encodes CAISESRVNTEAFF.

The rearrangement links TRBV7-6 to TRBJ2-7, with 7 bases aligning to TRBD2. CDR3 size: 14 residues. The ends lost 2 bases at V and 1 base at J; junction bases unmatched: 2. Germline V lookup: CDR1 SGHVS, CDR2 FNYEAQ. CDR3: CASSLQGGSYEQYF. The CDR3 coding sequence is TGTGCCAGCAGCTTACAGGGAGGGTCCTACGAGCAGTACTTC.

This chain connects TRBV5-1 to TRBJ2-5, with 9 bases matching TRBD1. The CDR3 covers 13 residues. Unmatched junction bases numbered 1, after V lost 2 bases and J lost 5 bases. Germline V gives CDR1 SGHRS, CDR2 YFSETQ. The CDR3 spells CASSFGTGETQYF. The CDR3, as DNA: TGCGCCAGCAGCTTTGGGACAGGGGAGACCCAGTACTTC.

The rearrangement links TRBV5-1 to TRBJ2-3; D is uncertain. CDR1 is SGHRS, CDR2 YFSETQ, per germline. The ends were cut back, 1 base at V and 2 bases at J, with 11 bases in the middle. The CDR3 is 15 residues long. The CDR3 coding sequence is TGCGCCAGCAGCTTGCCGTTAGTGGACACAGATACGCAGTATTTT. Its translation is CASSLPLVDTDTQYF.

V and J are TRBV30 and TRBJ2-3; D unresolved. Per germline, CDR1 GTSNPN and CDR2 SVGIG (reference sequence). This CDR3 comprises 10 residues. V shed 1 base and J shed 11 bases, with 7 bases lying between them. The CDR3 DNA reads as TGTGCCTGGAGTGACTCCGGGCAGTATTTT. This sequence encodes CAWSDSGQYF.

V and J are TRBV20-1 and TRBJ2-7, with 7 nucleotides matching TRBD1. The CDR3 contains 17 residues. Looked up from germline, CDR1 is DFQATT and CDR2 is SNEGSKA (reference sequence). Unmatched junction bases numbered 15, after V lost 0 bases and J lost 4 bases. The CDR3 here is CSARDQQGQGSLYEQYF. The DNA of the CDR3 is TGCAGTGCTAGAGATCAACAGGGGCAAGGGTCCCTATACGAGCAGTACTTC.

The chain is built from TRBV2 and TRBJ2-3; D is perhaps TRBD1 (5 bases). V gave up 5 bases and J gave up 5 bases, with 17 bases separating them. CDR1 SNHLY and CDR2 FYNNEI come from the germline V gene. This CDR3 is built from 15 residues. The CDR3 DNA follows: TGTGCCAGCAGTCTATCGGACCCGCAGGGAGATACGCAGTATTTT. This codes for CASSLSDPQGDTQYF.

The rearrangement links TRBV20-1 to TRBJ1-5, with 10 nucleotides matching TRBD1. Germline trimming cut 3 bases from V and 5 bases from J; bases unmatched to any gene: 1. CDR3 length equals 13 residues. Germline V gene data show CDR1 as DFQATT and CDR2 as SNEGSKA (reference sequence). DNA of the CDR3: TGCAGTGCTAGGGGGACAGGGGATCAGCCCCAGCATTTT. This translates into CSARGTGDQPQHF.

The chain uses TRBV5-4 and TRBJ2-6; D tentatively reads TRBD1 or TRBD2 (5 bases each). Germline CDR1 and CDR2: SGHNT and YYREEE (reference sequence). The V and J ends lost 10 bases and 1 base respectively, with 9 bases between them. This CDR3 is built from 13 residues. The CDR3, as DNA: TGTGCCTATGGGGGTTCTGGGGCCAACGTCCTGACTTTC. Protein sequence: CAYGGSGANVLTF.

The rearrangement links TRBV5-1 to TRBJ2-1; a possible D gene is TRBD1 (6 bases). This CDR3 is 13 amino acids long. Germline assignment: CDR1 SGHRS and CDR2 YFSETQ. The V end was cut by 4 bases, the J end by 6 bases, with 11 bases between. The CDR3 here is CASSVGQRNEQFF. In DNA, the CDR3 is TGCGCCAGCAGCGTAGGACAGCGCAATGAGCAGTTCTTC.

This chain connects TRBV7-2 to TRBJ1-4; D not certain. Looked up from germline, CDR1 is SGHTA and CDR2 is FQGNSA. The CDR3 sequence is 15 residues long. Trimming took off 5 bases at V and 0 bases at J, with 10 bases between the two ends. The CDR3 DNA is TGTGCCAGCAGCACGGACGGGGCAACTAATGAAAAACTGTTTTTT. This encodes CASSTDGATNEKLFF. Combining the CDR3 with reference TRBV7-2 and TRBJ1-4 gives the whole variable domain GAGVSQSPSNKVTEKGKDVELRCDPISGHTALYWYRQSLGQGLEFLIYFQGNSAPDKSGLPSDRFSAERTGGSVSTLTIQRTQQEDSAVYLCASSTDGATNEKLFFGSGTQLSVL.

Only a few counts were recorded for this clonotype. CDR3 region: CSAREGSGRAGNEQFF. CDR3 coding DNA: TGCAGTGCTAGAGAGGGGAGCGGGAGGGCCGGGAATGAGCAGTTCTTC. V and J are TRBV20-1 and TRBJ2-1; 10 bases agree with TRBD2. Germline V CDR1 and CDR2: DFQATT, SNEGSKA (reference sequence). CDR3 length: 16 amino acids. V trimming: 0 bases; J trimming: 7 bases; junction bases outside the gene matches: 9.

The rearrangement joins TRBV20-1 to TRBJ2-3; D not certain. CDR1 is DFQATT and CDR2 is SNEGSKA in the germline V gene (reference sequence). The CDR3 spans 14 residues. With 6 bases removed from V and 6 bases from J, the gap between germline ends came to 19 bases. The DNA for the CDR3 is TGCAGTGCCTTACCGTTAGATGGTACGGATACGCAGTATTTT. This codes for CSALPLDGTDTQYF.

The chain is built from TRBV6-1 and TRBJ2-3; 9 nucleotides match TRBD2. V shed 5 bases and J 0 bases; nucleotides not matched to a gene: 12. This CDR3 region has 18 residues. Germline CDR1 MNHNS, CDR2 SASEGT. Written as DNA, the CDR3 is TGTGCCAGCAGTCGCCCCCGGACTAGCGAATCTAGCACAGATACGCAGTATTTT. Its translation: CASSRPRTSESSTDTQYF.

J is TRBJ1-5 and V is TRBV20-1, with TRBD1 identical over 9 bases. The CDR3 has 14 amino acids. Germline V gene sequence: CDR1 DFQATT, CDR2 SNEGSKA (reference sequence). V lost 5 bases, J lost 1 base, and 3 bases stayed unmatched. The CDR3 bases are TGCAGTGCTCCTGACAGGGGGAGCAATCAGCCCCAGCATTTT. This codes for CSAPDRGSNQPQHF.

V is TRBV7-2 and J is TRBJ2-3; D might be TRBD2 (7 bases). V lost 5 bases and J lost 5, with 20 bases in between. Germline V gene sequence: CDR1 SGHTA, CDR2 FQGNSA. This CDR3 is 16 amino acids long. This chain's CDR3 is CASSRREGGLGDTQYF. The CDR3 region has the DNA TGTGCCAGCAGCCGCAGGGAGGGGGGGCTAGGAGATACGCAGTATTTT.

The rearrangement uses TRBV20-1 and TRBJ1-2; TRBD1 matches 10 bases. The CDR3 is 13 residues long. Per germline, CDR1 DFQATT and CDR2 SNEGSKA (reference sequence). The junction had 6 bases not matched to a gene; V was cut back by 5 bases and J by 6 bases. The CDR3 sequence: CSARRQGAHGYTF. CDR3 nucleotide sequence: TGCAGTGCTCGAAGACAGGGGGCGCATGGCTACACCTTC.

This chain connects TRBV21-1 to TRBJ1-1. TRBV21-1 is classified as a pseudogene. The CDR3 loop spans 11 amino acids. The CDR3 sequence: CATLFNTEAFF. In DNA form, the CDR3 reads TGTGCCACCTTATTCAACACTGAAGCTTTCTTT.

CDR3 DNA: TGTGCCGCTAAGGACGTCGGCGATCAGCCCCAGCATTTT. This gives the protein CAAKDVGDQPQHF. V and J are TRBV10-3 and TRBJ1-5; no firm D call. V lost 11 bases to trimming and J lost 5 bases, with 16 bases between them. The CDR3 has 13 amino acids. Germline V CDR1 and CDR2: ENHRY, SYGVKD.

The genes are TRBV18 and TRBJ2-5, with D tentatively TRBD2 (6 bases). V was clipped by 1 base and J by 2 bases, with 23 bases between them. The CDR3 is made up of 19 amino acids. CDR1 KGHSH and CDR2 LQKENI come from the germline V gene. CDR3: CASSPRWPMGGEYQETQYF. CDR3 bases: TGTGCCAGCTCACCACGATGGCCTATGGGGGGAGAATATCAAGAGACCCAGTACTTC. The entire variable domain, with the rest obtained from reference TRBV18 and TRBJ2-5, is as follows: NAGVMQNPRHLVRRRGQEARLRCSPMKGHSHVYWYRQLPEEGLKFMVYLQKENIIDESGMPKERFSAEFPKEGPSILRIQQVVRGDSAAYFCASSPRWPMGGEYQETQYFGPGTRLLVL.

This clonotype has just a few counts. This chain uses TRBV20-1 with TRBJ1-5; TRBD1 matches at 7 bases. Germline CDR1 and CDR2: DFQATT and SNEGSKA (reference sequence). The V and J ends lost 5 bases and 4 bases, in that order; junction bases with no gene match: 8. This CDR3 is 14 amino acids long. CDR3 nucleotides: TGCAGTGCTCCCCGGACAGGAGTTAATCAGCCCCAGCATTTT. Amino acid sequence: CSAPRTGVNQPQHF.

This clonotype turned up a few times. The V gene is TRBV20-1, the J gene TRBJ1-2, with 7 bases identical to TRBD1. J gave up 8 bases and V 8 bases, and 14 bases lay outside the gene matches. Germline loops: CDR1 DFQATT, CDR2 SNEGSKA (reference sequence). There are 13 residues in the CDR3. CDR3 nucleotides: TGCAGTACCCAGACTTGGGACAGTGGAGGCTACACCTTC. Translated, it gives CSTQTWDSGGYTF.

This clonotype was counted a single time. The chain couples TRBV7-3 to TRBJ2-3; D gene unclear. CDR1 and CDR2 from the germline V gene are SGHTA and FQGTGA. This CDR3 spans 16 amino acids. V lost 1 base and J lost 1, with 12 bases in between. The DNA of the CDR3 is TGTGCCAGCAGCTTAAAGGTTCGGGTGGGCACAGATACGCAGTATTTT. Protein sequence: CASSLKVRVGTDTQYF.